The 16 T cell receptor beta chains in this list originate from one sample, sequenced in a study of shared clonotypes between healthy human individuals. Data came from immunoSEQ multiplex PCR; TCRdb stores just in-frame clones and leaves some out. Seen here are over 2 million clones, approximately 95% observed once, and the top ten hold around 1.1%. Positively selected for CCR7, the CD45RO-negative cells used as naive CD8 cells excluded terminally differentiated effector memory CD45RA+ cells. Sequenced material: naive CD8+ T cells sorted from blood. The receptor source for this set is a man between 18 and 35 years old in good health.

The chain joins TRBV19 to TRBJ1-1; 7 nucleotides match TRBD1. Germline CDR1 and CDR2: LNHDA and SQIVND (reference sequence). The V and J ends lost 7 bases and 4 bases, in that order; junction bases with no gene match: 9. This CDR3 is built from 14 residues. For the CDR3, the DNA is TGTGCCAGTACCCCAGGGGGGGGGCTCACTGAAGCTTTCTTT. It encodes CASTPGGGLTEAFF.

The chain joins TRBV30 to TRBJ2-5, with D perhaps matching TRBD1 (7 bases). V shed 5 bases and J shed 5 bases, with 18 bases lying between them. From germline, CDR1 is GTSNPN and CDR2 SVGIG (reference sequence). The CDR3 contains 14 residues. For the CDR3, the DNA is TGTGCCTGGGAGGGCCCGACAGGGAGGGAGACCCAGTACTTC. Amino acids: CAWEGPTGRETQYF.

The rearrangement joins TRBV11-1 to TRBJ1-1; TRBD1 agrees at 8 bases. This CDR3 has 14 amino acids. Germline values: CDR1 SGHAT, CDR2 FQDESV (reference sequence). The junction had 6 bases not matched to a gene; V was cut back by 5 bases and J by 4 bases. The CDR3 DNA reads as TGTGCCAGCAGCGCCGGACAGGGTGGCACTGAAGCTTTCTTT. It encodes CASSAGQGGTEAFF. The full variable domain, with the rest looked up from reference TRBV11-1 and TRBJ1-1, is EAEVAQSPRYKITEKSQAVAFWCDPISGHATLYWYRQILGQGPELLVQFQDESVVDDSQLPKDRFSAERLKGVDSTLKIQPAELGDSAMYLCASSAGQGGTEAFFGQGTRLTVV.

This clone was observed once. V is TRBV10-2 and J is TRBJ2-7; the D gene is possibly TRBD2 (5 bases). Trimming left V 3 bases short and J 2 bases short, with 11 bases between. The CDR3 runs 14 residues. Per germline, CDR1 WSHSY and CDR2 SAAADI. The CDR3 bases are TGCGCCAGCAGTGAAATAGCGCTAACCTACGAGCAGTACTTC. It translates to CASSEIALTYEQYF.

The J gene is TRBJ2-1, the V gene TRBV13; D call uncertain. CDR1 is PRHDT, CDR2 FYEKMQ, per germline (reference sequence). Trimming removed 2 bases from V and 7 bases from J, with 9 bases in between. The CDR3 sequence is 13 residues long. CDR3 coding DNA: TGTGCCAGCAGCTTAAACTCCAAGAATGAGCAGTTCTTC. Its translation is CASSLNSKNEQFF.

The chain links TRBV7-8 to TRBJ2-7; 12 bases map to TRBD2. The CDR3 has 16 amino acids. CDR1 is SGHVS, CDR2 FQNEAQ, per germline. V was clipped by 3 bases and J by 3 bases; unmatched bases: 6. Written as DNA, the CDR3 is TGTGCCAGCAGCTTCGCTAGCGGGGGGGACGGCTACGAGCAGTACTTC. This sequence encodes CASSFASGGDGYEQYF.

The rearrangement joins TRBV11-2 to TRBJ1-2; tentatively, D is TRBD1 (5 bases). CDR1 and CDR2 from the germline V gene are SGHAT and FQNNGV. The CDR3 spans 16 residues. V lost 0 bases, J lost 4 bases, and 15 bases lay in between. This CDR3 is CASSLDRPGGFYGYTF. The CDR3 nucleotides read TGTGCCAGCAGCTTAGATCGGCCGGGGGGTTTCTATGGCTACACCTTC.

The chain has TRBV7-9 and TRBJ1-1, with D possibly matching TRBD1 (5 bases). V shed 2 bases and J shed 3 bases, with 13 bases lying between them. This CDR3 region has 15 residues. CDR1 and CDR2 (germline): SEHNR, FQNEAQ (reference sequence). The CDR3 spells CASSLFQGGDTEAFF. The CDR3 DNA sequence: TGTGCCAGCAGCTTATTTCAGGGTGGGGACACTGAAGCTTTCTTT.

The V gene is TRBV7-6, the J gene TRBJ2-2, with 7 bases aligning to TRBD2. The CDR3 has 17 residues. CDR1 SGHVS and CDR2 FNYEAQ come from the germline V gene. Trimming removed 1 base from V and 2 bases from J; junction bases left unmatched: 7. As DNA, the CDR3 is TGTGCCAGCAGCTTAGGACTGGCGGGAGTTAACACCGGGGAGCTGTTTTTT. This sequence encodes CASSLGLAGVNTGELFF.

The chain links TRBV7-2 to TRBJ1-3; D is uncertain. V gave up 5 bases and J gave up 3 bases, with 14 bases separating them. The CDR3 totals 15 residues. Germline V gene lookup returns CDR1 SGHTA and CDR2 FQGNSA. This chain's CDR3 is CASSLEWENGNTIYF. The CDR3 DNA sequence: TGTGCCAGCAGCCTGGAATGGGAAAATGGAAACACCATATATTTT.

The chain uses TRBV4-1 and TRBJ2-7; D not resolved. The CDR3 sequence is 15 residues long. The germline V gene encodes CDR1 MGHRA and CDR2 YSYEKL. V lost 1 base and J lost 0, with 10 bases in between. DNA of the CDR3: TGCGCCAGCAGCCAAGGAGAAGATAGCTCCTACGAGCAGTACTTC. Protein sequence: CASSQGEDSSYEQYF.

This chain joins TRBV18 and TRBJ2-7; D is unclear. Trimming cost V 6 bases and J 3 bases, with 15 bases left between them. The CDR3 totals 14 residues. Per the germline V gene, CDR1 is KGHSH and CDR2 is LQKENI. The CDR3 DNA sequence: TGTGCCAGCTCCCAACAGAGGTCAGGCTACGAGCAGTACTTC. Encoded protein: CASSQQRSGYEQYF.

V and J are TRBV4-3 and TRBJ2-7, with 8 positions matching TRBD2. Germline CDR1 and CDR2: LGHNA and YSLEER. J lost 0 bases, V lost 0 bases, and 7 bases had no gene match. This CDR3 has 17 residues. This chain's CDR3 is CASSQDNLAGISYEQYF. DNA for the CDR3: TGCGCCAGCAGCCAAGATAACCTAGCGGGTATCTCCTACGAGCAGTACTTC.

J is TRBJ1-4 and V is TRBV20-1; D is ambiguous. CDR1 is DFQATT, CDR2 SNEGSKA, per germline (reference sequence). Trimming took off 3 bases at V and 5 bases at J, with 4 bases between the two ends. The CDR3 has 11 amino acids. CDR3 coding DNA: TGCAGTGCTAGGCTAAATGAAAAACTGTTTTTT. This encodes CSARLNEKLFF.

The rearrangement links TRBV28 to TRBJ2-7, with TRBD2 matching over 9 bases. V gave up 2 bases and J gave up 7 bases; unmatched junction bases: 6. CDR1 and CDR2 (germline): MDHEN, SYDVKM. The CDR3 consists of 14 residues. CDR3 sequence (DNA): TGTGCCAGCAGTTTAGGCGGGGGGGCGAAGGAGCAGTACTTC. Encoded protein: CASSLGGGAKEQYF.

The chain has TRBV5-1 and TRBJ1-2, with D maybe TRBD1 (5 bases). Germline V gene lookup returns CDR1 SGHRS and CDR2 YFSETQ. The CDR3 length is 17 residues. V was shortened by 0 bases and J by 1 base, with 16 bases between the two germline ends. The CDR3 sequence is CASSLAEGPKDNYGYTF. The CDR3 coding sequence is TGCGCCAGCAGCTTGGCAGAGGGACCAAAGGATAACTATGGCTACACCTTC.